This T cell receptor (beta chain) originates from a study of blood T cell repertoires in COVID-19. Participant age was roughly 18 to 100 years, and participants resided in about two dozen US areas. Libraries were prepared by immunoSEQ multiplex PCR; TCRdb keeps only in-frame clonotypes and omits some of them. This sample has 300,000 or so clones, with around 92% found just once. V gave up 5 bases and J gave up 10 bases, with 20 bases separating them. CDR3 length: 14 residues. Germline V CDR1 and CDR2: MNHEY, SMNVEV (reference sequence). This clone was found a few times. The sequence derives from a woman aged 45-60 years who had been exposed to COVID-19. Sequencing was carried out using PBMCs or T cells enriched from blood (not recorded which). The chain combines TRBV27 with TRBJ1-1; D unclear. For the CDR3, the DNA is TGTGCCAGCAGTCCGCGGACCTATCAGCGGGGAGCTTTCTTT. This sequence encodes CASSPRTYQRGAFF.